These 30 T cell receptor beta chains came from one sample sequenced in a study of cytomegalovirus exposure and HLA in healthy donors. The PCR employed 60 Vbeta primers together with 13 Jbeta primers. Measured with immunoSEQ multiplex PCR; TCRdb has only the in-frame clones, and not every one. Of some 170,000 clones detected, roughly 72% appear once; the ten largest clones hold less than 1.2%. What was sequenced was PBMCs. These receptors came from a middle-aged woman in good health and CMV-seronegative.

This chain connects TRBV6-5 to TRBJ1-1; D is ambiguous. V was cut by 5 bases and J by 3 bases, with 13 bases left in between. Germline loops: CDR1 MNHEY, CDR2 SVGAGI. The CDR3 spans 14 residues. The CDR3 DNA sequence: TGTGCCAGCAGTCCCGTTTTGAGGGACACTGAAGCTTTCTTT. Translating it yields CASSPVLRDTEAFF.

The chain links TRBV5-1 to TRBJ2-7, with D hard to call. V was trimmed by 0 bases and J by 5 bases, leaving 15 bases between them. This CDR3 is built from 15 residues. Germline V gene data show CDR1 as SGHRS and CDR2 as YFSETQ. The CDR3, as DNA: TGCGCCAGCAGCTTGGTTCTCAGGTCTTCCAACGAGCAGTACTTC. It codes for CASSLVLRSSNEQYF.

The chain joins TRBV28 to TRBJ1-2; D is possibly TRBD1 (6 bases). There are 13 residues in the CDR3. V lost 5 bases, J lost 5 bases, and 12 bases lay in between. CDR1 MDHEN and CDR2 SYDVKM come from the germline V gene. The CDR3 region is CASSPGQPYGYTF. Here the CDR3 DNA reads TGTGCCAGCAGTCCTGGACAGCCGTATGGCTACACCTTC.

Comments on this clone: Other nucleotide sequences from this sample produce the same CDR3. V usage is TRBV19 and J usage is TRBJ2-7; 7 nucleotides line up with TRBD1. CDR1 LNHDA and CDR2 SQIVND come from the germline V gene (reference sequence). Trimming removed 6 bases from V and 3 bases from J; junction bases left unmatched: 5. This CDR3 region has 13 residues. As DNA, the CDR3 is TGTGCCAGTAGCCTTACAGGGGACTACGAGCAGTACTTC. Residues: CASSLTGDYEQYF. Filled out from reference TRBV19 and TRBJ2-7, the complete variable domain reads DGGITQSPKYLFRKEGQNVTLSCEQNLNHDAMYWYRQDPGQGLRLIYYSQIVNDFQKGDIAEGYSVSREKKESFPLTVTSAQKNPTAFYLCASSLTGDYEQYFGPGTRLTVT.

The chain recombines TRBV7-9 with TRBJ2-7; the match to TRBD1 covers 8 bases. V lost 4 bases, J lost 11 bases, and 7 bases stayed unmatched. This CDR3 has 12 amino acids. The germline CDR1 and CDR2 sequences are SEHNR and FQNEAQ (reference sequence). The CDR3 sequence is CASSSDRQGKYF. The CDR3 DNA reads TGTGCCAGCAGCTCAGATCGACAGGGGAAGTACTTC.

The rearrangement joins TRBV7-6 to TRBJ2-7, with D possibly matching TRBD1 (6 bases). The CDR3 sequence is 14 residues long. The V and J ends lost 0 bases and 5 bases respectively, with 11 bases between them. CDR1 SGHVS and CDR2 FNYEAQ come from the germline V gene. The CDR3: CASSLAVRGNEQYF. The CDR3 nucleotides are TGTGCCAGCAGCTTAGCAGTCAGGGGCAACGAGCAGTACTTC.

The chain couples TRBV15 to TRBJ2-3, with no clear D. Germline V CDR1 and CDR2: LNHNV, YYDKDF (reference sequence). V lost 6 bases, J lost 4 bases, and 20 bases lay in between. The CDR3 sequence is 16 residues long. The CDR3 reads CATRDPRVSGSDTQYF. The CDR3, as DNA: TGTGCCACCAGAGACCCCCGGGTCTCCGGGTCAGATACGCAGTATTTT.

Turning to this clone: Other nucleotide sequences in the sample specify the same CDR3. The chain combines TRBV9 with TRBJ1-2; D uncertain. This CDR3 spans 13 amino acids. CDR1 and CDR2 from the germline V gene are SGDLS and YYNGEE. The ends were cut back, 0 bases at V and 2 bases at J, with 5 bases in the middle. DNA of the CDR3: TGTGCCAGCAGCGTAGACGGGAACTATGGCTACACCTTC. Translating gives CASSVDGNYGYTF.

With respect to this clone: At one of its ends the junction is not consistent with the germline gene, which may arise from a read error. The rearrangement joins TRBV9 to TRBJ2-1; perhaps TRBD1 as D (7 bases). CDR1 is SGDLS and CDR2 is YYNGEE in the germline V gene. This CDR3 has 15 residues. CDR3 in DNA: TGTGCCAGCAGCGGATCACAGGGGACTTACAATAAGCAGTTCTTC. This encodes CASSGSQGTYNKQFF.

The CDR3 nucleotides are TGTGCCAGCAGCTCTAGGGGGGGGAACACCGGGGAGCTGTTTTTT. Protein sequence: CASSSRGGNTGELFF. The chain is built from TRBV7-9 and TRBJ2-2; maybe TRBD2 (7 bases). V was clipped by 4 bases and J by 1 base, with 10 bases between them. This CDR3 comprises 15 residues. Germline values: CDR1 SEHNR, CDR2 FQNEAQ (reference sequence).

The V and J genes are TRBV30 and TRBJ1-3; TRBD1 is a possible D gene (5 bases). V gave up 4 bases and J gave up 4 bases, with 8 bases separating them. CDR1 and CDR2 (germline): GTSNPN, SVGIG (reference sequence). The CDR3 runs to 12 residues. The CDR3 bases are TGTGCCTGGACAGGGTTAGGAAACACCATATATTTT. This translates into CAWTGLGNTIYF. The whole variable domain, filled in from reference TRBV30 and TRBJ1-3, reads SQTIHQWPATLVQPVGSPLSLECTVEGTSNPNLYWYRQAAGRGLQLLFYSVGIGQISSEVPQNLSASRPQDRQFILSSKKLLLSDSGFYLCAWTGLGNTIYFGEGSWLTVV.

The rearrangement joins TRBV10-3 to TRBJ2-7; 7 bases line up with TRBD2. CDR3 length: 14 amino acids. V shed 2 bases and J 12 bases; nucleotides not matched to a gene: 13. The germline V gene has CDR1 ENHRY and CDR2 SYGVKD. The CDR3 region has the DNA TGTGCCATCAGTGAGGAGACCGGGACTAAGTTTCGGTACTTC. Protein product: CAISEETGTKFRYF.

The chain employs TRBV9 and TRBJ1-5; TRBD1 matches 9 bases. CDR1 is SGDLS and CDR2 is YYNGEE in the germline V gene. V lost 3 bases to trimming and J lost 7 bases; unmatched junction nucleotides: 5. The CDR3 loop spans 14 amino acids. CDR3 coding DNA: TGTGCCAGCAGCGCTACAGGGGGCGGCCAGCCCCAGCATTTT. Residues: CASSATGGGQPQHF.

This clone has a handful of counts. V is TRBV10-3 and J is TRBJ1-2; TRBD1 is a possible D gene (6 bases). From germline, CDR1 is ENHRY and CDR2 SYGVKD. This CDR3 is 14 amino acids long. The V end was cut by 5 bases, the J end by 4 bases, with 14 bases between. The CDR3 sequence: CAISLNRDLYGYTF. Here the CDR3 DNA reads TGTGCCATCAGTCTCAACAGGGATCTCTATGGCTACACCTTC.

On this clone itself: The junction shows a germline mismatch at one end, possibly a read error. This sequence joins TRBV2 and TRBJ2-1; 8 bases line up with TRBD2. This CDR3 region has 15 residues. Germline V CDR1 and CDR2: SNHLY, FYNNEI. The CDR3 DNA follows: TGTGCCAGCAGTAAAGCGGGAGAGGGCTACAATGAGCAGTTCTTC. Translating it yields CASSKAGEGYNEQFF. Looking up the rest from reference TRBV2 and TRBJ2-1 gives the full variable domain: EPEVTQTPSHQVTQMGQEVILRCVPISNHLYFYWYRQILGQKVEFLVSFYNNEISEKSEIFDDQFSVERPDGSNFTLKIRSTKLEDSAMYFCASSKAGEGYNEQFFGPGTRLTVL.

The chain combines TRBV5-1 with TRBJ2-1; D possibly corresponds to TRBD1 (6 bases). The CDR3 sequence is 12 residues long. The V gene lost 2 bases and the J gene lost 8 bases, with 8 bases spanning the gap. Germline lookup yields CDR1 SGHRS and CDR2 YFSETQ. Written as DNA, the CDR3 is TGCGCCAGCAGCTTACCAGGGGATGAGCAGTTCTTC. Its translation is CASSLPGDEQFF.

The chain has TRBV7-9 and TRBJ2-1, with TRBD2 as a possible D gene (6 bases). CDR1 and CDR2 from the germline V gene are SEHNR and FQNEAQ (reference sequence). V was clipped by 5 bases and J by 4 bases, with 9 bases between them. This CDR3 is built from 13 residues. The CDR3 loop reads CASSRLGYNEQFF. The DNA for the CDR3 is TGTGCCAGCAGCCGACTAGGTTACAATGAGCAGTTCTTC.

V gene TRBV29-1 combines with J gene TRBJ2-7; possible D gene TRBD1, 5 bases. This CDR3 is 13 amino acids long. The V gene's germline CDR1 is SQVTM and CDR2 ANQGSEA. Trimming stripped 7 bases from V and 7 bases from J, with 20 bases between. Here the CDR3 reads CSASGMLGTEQYF. The CDR3 region has the DNA TGCAGCGCCTCAGGGATGCTCGGTACGGAGCAGTACTTC.

This rearrangement joins TRBV6-6 to TRBJ2-2; 10 nucleotides match TRBD1. The germline V gene has CDR1 MNHNY and CDR2 SVGAGI (reference sequence). The CDR3 is 15 residues long. J gave up 5 bases and V 7 bases, and 7 bases lay outside the gene matches. The DNA for the CDR3 is TGTGCCAGCACCGGGACAGGGGAGGGTACCGGGGAGCTGTTTTTT. It translates to CASTGTGEGTGELFF.

J is TRBJ2-5 and V is TRBV5-5, with D possibly matching TRBD2 (5 bases). The CDR3 sequence is 13 residues long. Germline assignment: CDR1 SGHKS and CDR2 YYEKEE (reference sequence). Trimming pared 0 bases from V and 3 bases from J, leaving 6 bases between. The CDR3, as DNA: TGTGCCAGCAGCTTGGGGGGAGAAGAGACCCAGTACTTC. This translates into CASSLGGEETQYF.

The V and J genes are TRBV12-5 and TRBJ2-1; possibly TRBD2 for D (6 bases). With 7 bases removed from V and 7 bases from J, the gap between germline ends came to 26 bases. Germline-derived CDR1 and CDR2 are LGHNT and FRNRAP. CDR3 length: 17 residues. The CDR3 is CASAPSLGVGSRNEQFF. The DNA for the CDR3 is TGTGCTAGTGCCCCTTCTTTAGGTGTCGGGAGTCGGAATGAGCAGTTCTTC.

This clone occurred once. The J gene is TRBJ2-2, the V gene TRBV6-5; 9 bases match TRBD2. The length of the CDR3 is 14 residues. Germline CDR1 reads MNHEY; CDR2 reads SVGAGI. The V segment lost 6 bases and the J segment 6 bases; nucleotides outside the gene matches: 5. Written as DNA, the CDR3 is TGTGCCAGCAGACTAGCGGGTCCCTCCGGGGAGCTGTTTTTT. Its translation is CASRLAGPSGELFF.

The sample holds a few counts of this clone. This rearrangement joins TRBV30 to TRBJ2-6; 7 bases are a match to TRBD1. The CDR3 contains 17 residues. The trim removed 4 bases at V and 2 bases at J, leaving 11 bases unmatched. Germline V lookup: CDR1 GTSNPN, CDR2 SVGIG (reference sequence). Here the CDR3 reads CAWKYGTGEPGANVLTF. The CDR3 nucleotides read TGTGCCTGGAAATACGGAACAGGGGAGCCTGGGGCCAACGTCCTGACTTTC.

The chain has TRBV19 and TRBJ1-1, with D possibly being TRBD1 (6 bases). Germline-derived CDR1 and CDR2 are LNHDA and SQIVND (reference sequence). The CDR3 is made up of 14 amino acids. The V gene lost 4 bases and the J gene lost 0 bases, with 9 bases spanning the gap. The CDR3 DNA follows: TGTGCCAGTAGTAGCACAGGGATGAACACTGAAGCTTTCTTT. Translating it yields CASSSTGMNTEAFF. Filled out from reference TRBV19 and TRBJ1-1, the complete variable domain reads DGGITQSPKYLFRKEGQNVTLSCEQNLNHDAMYWYRQDPGQGLRLIYYSQIVNDFQKGDIAEGYSVSREKKESFPLTVTSAQKNPTAFYLCASSSTGMNTEAFFGQGTRLTVV.

CDR3 nucleotide sequence: TGTGCCAGCAGTTACTCGAATACTCAAACCTACGAGCAGTACTTC. This sequence encodes CASSYSNTQTYEQYF. V is TRBV6-5 and J is TRBJ2-7; D is unresolved. This CDR3 contains 15 residues. Trimming cost V 0 bases and J 2 bases, with 11 bases left between them. CDR1 is MNHEY, CDR2 SVGAGI, per germline.

The chain joins TRBV2 to TRBJ1-1; D remains ambiguous. The germline V and J ends were trimmed by 7 bases and 4 bases, with 13 bases remaining between them. Germline V CDR1 and CDR2: SNHLY, FYNNEI. This CDR3 comprises 13 residues. The CDR3 loop is CASISVSGTEAFF. The CDR3 DNA reads TGTGCCAGCATATCAGTGAGCGGCACTGAAGCTTTCTTT.

V is TRBV19 and J is TRBJ2-3; 11 bases agree with TRBD2. V lost 4 bases and J lost 6; bases outside the gene matches: 15. CDR1 and CDR2 from the germline V gene are LNHDA and SQIVND (reference sequence). The CDR3 has 18 residues. The CDR3 DNA reads as TGTGCCAGTAGTACCGCGACACCACTAGCGGGAGTGGTGGATACGCAGTATTTT. Amino acids: CASSTATPLAGVVDTQYF.

Only a few counts were recorded for this clone. V is TRBV7-9 and J is TRBJ2-1, with 9 bases matching TRBD2. Trimming took 2 bases from V and 8 from J; bases not matched to a gene: 4. The CDR3 covers 14 residues. Germline V gene data show CDR1 as SEHNR and CDR2 as FQNEAQ (reference sequence). CDR3 DNA sequence: TGTGCCAGCAGCTTACTAGCGGGACTCGATGAGCAGTTCTTC. This sequence encodes CASSLLAGLDEQFF.

The chain recombines TRBV7-9 with TRBJ2-7; 13 bases line up with TRBD2. The CDR3 spans 16 residues. After removal of 1 base from V and 6 bases from J, the junction contained 6 bases not matched to a gene. From germline, CDR1 is SEHNR and CDR2 FQNEAQ (reference sequence). CDR3 bases: TGTGCCAGCAGCTTAGGGGGACTAGCGGGGTCGCTCGAGCAGTACTTC. It translates to CASSLGGLAGSLEQYF.

CDR3 residues: CASSLTASGRLSYEQYF. CDR3 coding DNA: TGTGCCAGCAGCTTAACCGCTAGCGGGAGGTTGTCCTACGAGCAGTACTTC. V and J are TRBV7-8 and TRBJ2-7, with 11 nucleotides matching TRBD2. The germline gives CDR1 SGHVS, CDR2 FQNEAQ. The CDR3 totals 17 residues. V shed 2 bases and J 1 base; nucleotides not matched to a gene: 7.